This entry is about one T cell receptor beta chain. The antigen is unknown. The sample originates from a study of shared clonotypes between healthy human individuals. General study findings and limits: Donors were few, which limited the genetic and exposure-history diversity represented. Depth was large, yet rarefaction showed that sorted-subset sequencing was incomplete.

Clones were sequenced by immunoSEQ multiplex PCR, and TCRdb holds only the in-frame ones, with some missing. The table has roughly 2.5 million clones, over 85% seen once; the top ten hold around 0.14%. CDR3 length: 12 amino acids. V shed 3 bases and J shed 8 bases, with 10 bases lying between them. Germline CDR1 reads GTSNPN; CDR2 reads SVGIG (reference sequence). V gene TRBV30 combines with J gene TRBJ1-4; maybe TRBD1 (6 bases). The sequenced sample was naive CD4+ T cells sorted from blood. Described subset: CD45RA+ positively selected. This TCR was sampled from a man aged 18 to 29 in good health. CDR3 nucleotides: TGTGCCTGGAGGGGGGCCAAGGAAAAACTGTTTTTT. The encoded protein is CAWRGAKEKLFF.